The present T cell receptor beta chain was sequenced within a study of shared T cell receptors in the human thymus. Sequencing used immunoSEQ multiplex PCR; TCRdb keeps in-frame clones, though not all of them. The table shows some 760,000 clones, with approximately 85% occurring only once. In its sample, this clone was seen once. The CDR3 covers 14 residues. Germline V CDR1 and CDR2: SGHTS, YDEGEE. Trimming stripped 4 bases from V and 4 bases from J, with 15 bases between. These data also formed part of another study, on human thymus T cells.

Sequencing input: thymocytes. V gene TRBV5-8 combines with J gene TRBJ2-7, with TRBD2 as a possible D gene (5 bases). This clonotype originated in a girl younger than two with a congenital heart defect. CDR3 sequence: CASSLEGRPYEQYF. The CDR3 coding sequence is TGTGCCAGCAGCCTAGAGGGCAGACCTTACGAGCAGTACTTC.